The clone carrying this T cell receptor beta chain has only one observation. Repertoires were generated with immunoSEQ multiplex PCR, while TCRdb's copy carries only in-frame clones and drops some. Of around 100,000 clones in the sample, roughly 84% were seen once. Germline lookup yields CDR1 MNHNY and CDR2 SVGAGI (reference sequence). This CDR3 is 15 amino acids long. The V and J ends lost 2 bases and 0 bases respectively, with 8 bases between them. The data were obtained in a study of blood T cell repertoires in COVID-19. Whole-study context: PBMCs, B-cell-depleted T cells, or T cells provided the cDNA or gDNA that made up the material.

This TCR was sampled from a human donor in a cohort sampled during active COVID-19. The chain couples TRBV6-6 to TRBJ1-3; perhaps TRBD1 as D (6 bases). The material sequenced was peripheral blood. The CDR3 DNA reads TGTGCCAGCAGTTACGGACAGAGCTCTGGAAACACCATATATTTT. Translation gives CASSYGQSSGNTIYF.